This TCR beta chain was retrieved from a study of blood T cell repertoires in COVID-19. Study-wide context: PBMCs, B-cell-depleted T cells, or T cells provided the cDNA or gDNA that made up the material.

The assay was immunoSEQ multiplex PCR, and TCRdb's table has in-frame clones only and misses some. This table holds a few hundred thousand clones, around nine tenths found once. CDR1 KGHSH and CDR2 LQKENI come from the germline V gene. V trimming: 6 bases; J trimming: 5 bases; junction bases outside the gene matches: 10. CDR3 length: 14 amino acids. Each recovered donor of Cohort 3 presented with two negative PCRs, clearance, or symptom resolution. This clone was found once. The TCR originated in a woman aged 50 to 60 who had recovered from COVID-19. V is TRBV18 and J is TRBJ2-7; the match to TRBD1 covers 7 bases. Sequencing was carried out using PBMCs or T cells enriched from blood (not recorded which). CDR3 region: CASSPGQQVNEQYF. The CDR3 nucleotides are TGTGCCAGCTCCCCGGGACAGCAGGTTAACGAGCAGTACTTC.